A selection of T cell receptor beta chains follows, all from one sample in a study of cytomegalovirus exposure and HLA in healthy donors. Using immunoSEQ multiplex PCR, the repertoire was profiled, and TCRdb retains in-frame clones only, with some absent. The sample has 150,000 to 200,000 clones, 77% seen once; the top ten hold about 1.5%. Sequencing input: PBMCs. Source of these receptors: a woman aged 25 to 39 in good health and CMV-seropositive. Both conserved end residues are part of each CDR3. The D gene is left open where the match is weak.

NA | TRBV5-4 | CASSLTHTTDNEQFF
NA | TRBV7-6 | CASSLGEETQYF
NA | TRBV30 | CAWKVVNDKLFF
NA | TRBV27 | CASSLAAATNEKLFF
TRBD2 | TRBV5-1 | CASSLDTSGRGDEQFF
TRBD1 | TRBV7-8 | CASSTGGAGETQYF
TRBD2 | TRBV2 | CASSETASGMGEQYF
NA | TRBV11-3 | CASSFNSGGSYEQYF
NA | TRBV30 | CAWAPGPENTEAFF
NA | TRBV4-2 | CASSQAGGMNTEAFF
NA | TRBV4-1 | CASSLEPSQFPNEKLFF
NA | TRBV6-5 | CASSYDFTAEKLFF
NA | TRBV28 | CATKGDQETQYF
NA | TRBV30 | CALTWGPNEKLFF
TRBD2 | TRBV2 | CASSAGLLSYNEQFF
TRBD1 | TRBV25-1 | CASSELTGGRETQYF
NA | TRBV28 | CATEYRGSAVYEQYF
NA | TRBV5-5 | CASSSVLSEYEQYF
TRBD1 | TRBV4-1 | CASSQGTGGFGELFF
TRBD1 | TRBV15 | CATSVTGGTGETQYF
TRBD1 | TRBV9 | CASSVPSTTDRFNQPQHF
NA | TRBV5-4 | CASSLDPSGRYEQYF
NA | TRBV7-6 | CASSLGTTGTYEQYF
NA | TRBV7-9 | CSSSSSSGYYQETQYF
NA | TRBV6-6 | CASSPQGDTEAFF
NA | TRBV5-1 | CASSLAFSEQYF
TRBD1 | TRBV6-1 | CASVTSRGRNYEQYF
NA | TRBV19 | CASSGRQMNTEAFF
TRBD1 | TRBV19 | CASSIGQGYGYTF
TRBD1 | TRBV28 | CASSPRTGPNTEAFF
NA | TRBV10-3 | CAISGSAGPNTEAFF
TRBD1 | TRBV6-1 | CASSGQGATEAFF
NA | TRBV4-3 | CASSQGKVGHNEQFF
NA | TRBV10-3 | CASGPNTDTQYF
NA | TRBV5-1 | CASSFLGSYEQYF
TRBD2 | TRBV5-1 | CASNRLLAGGPQEQYF
NA | TRBV4-2 | CASSQDPREAEAFF
NA | TRBV6-1 | CASSEWSDRIYEQYF
TRBD1 | TRBV28 | CASTNPRTGYGYTF
NA | TRBV28 | CAGAGSNQPQHF
NA | TRBV6-5 | CASSYSNRLNTEAFF
NA | TRBV12-2 | CASRHGTSGFCTDTQYF
NA | TRBV6-5 | CASRGGAFQETQYF
TRBD1 | TRBV11-3 | CASSWLTGGTEAFF
NA | TRBV27 | CASQGDSNQPQHF
NA | TRBV4-2 | CASSPLSGETYGYTF
TRBD1 | TRBV6-5 | CASSMDRVVLETQYF
NA | TRBV11-1 | CASSLKSASFHEQYF
TRBD1 | TRBV29-1 | CSVDAQGTLYGYTF